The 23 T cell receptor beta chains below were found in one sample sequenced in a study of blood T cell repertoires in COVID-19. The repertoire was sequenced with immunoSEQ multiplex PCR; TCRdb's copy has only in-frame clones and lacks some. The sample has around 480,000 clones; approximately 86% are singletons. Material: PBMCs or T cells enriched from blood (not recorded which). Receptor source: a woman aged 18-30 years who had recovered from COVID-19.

The CDR3: CASSFRRQGDEKLFF. The CDR3 region has the DNA TGTGCCAGCAGCTTCCGTCGACAGGGAGATGAAAAACTGTTTTTT. The chain has TRBV13 and TRBJ1-4, with 7 bases aligning to TRBD1. J lost 6 bases, V lost 3 bases, and 7 bases had no gene match. The CDR3 covers 15 residues. CDR1 and CDR2 from the germline V gene are PRHDT and FYEKMQ (reference sequence).

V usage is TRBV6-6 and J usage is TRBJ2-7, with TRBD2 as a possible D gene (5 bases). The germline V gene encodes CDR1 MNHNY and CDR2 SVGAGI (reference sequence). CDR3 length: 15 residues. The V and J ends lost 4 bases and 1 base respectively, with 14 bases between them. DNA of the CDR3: TGTGCCAGCAGTTCTCATTCCGGACTTTCCTACGAGCAGTACTTC. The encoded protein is CASSSHSGLSYEQYF.

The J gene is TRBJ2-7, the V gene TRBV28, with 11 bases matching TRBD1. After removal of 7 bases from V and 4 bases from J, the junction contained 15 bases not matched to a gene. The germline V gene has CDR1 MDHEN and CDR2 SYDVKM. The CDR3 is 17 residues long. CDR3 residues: CASITPGQGESLYEQYF. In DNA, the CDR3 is TGTGCCAGCATCACCCCGGGACAGGGGGAATCCCTTTACGAGCAGTACTTC.

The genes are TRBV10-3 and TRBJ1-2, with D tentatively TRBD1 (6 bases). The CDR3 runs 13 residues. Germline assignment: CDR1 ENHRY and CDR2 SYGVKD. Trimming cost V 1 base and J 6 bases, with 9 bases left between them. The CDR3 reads CAISEYRENGYTF. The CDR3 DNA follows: TGTGCCATCAGTGAGTACAGGGAGAATGGCTACACCTTC.

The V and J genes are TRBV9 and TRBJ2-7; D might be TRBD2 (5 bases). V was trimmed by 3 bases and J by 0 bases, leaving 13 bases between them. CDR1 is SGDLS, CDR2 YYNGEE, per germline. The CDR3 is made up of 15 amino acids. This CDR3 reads CASSALAPHSYEQYF. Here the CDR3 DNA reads TGTGCCAGCAGCGCTCTAGCTCCACACTCCTACGAGCAGTACTTC.

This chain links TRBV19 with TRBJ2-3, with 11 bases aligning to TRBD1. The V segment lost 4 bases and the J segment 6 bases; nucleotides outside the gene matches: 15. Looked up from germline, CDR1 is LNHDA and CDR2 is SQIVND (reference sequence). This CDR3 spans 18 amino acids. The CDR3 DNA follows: TGTGCCAGTAGTAAATTACACTCGGGACAGGGGGTTGATGATACGCAGTATTTT. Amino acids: CASSKLHSGQGVDDTQYF.

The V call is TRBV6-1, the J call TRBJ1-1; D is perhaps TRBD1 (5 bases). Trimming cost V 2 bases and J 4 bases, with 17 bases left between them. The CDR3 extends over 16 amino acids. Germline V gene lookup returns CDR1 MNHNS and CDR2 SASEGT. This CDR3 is CASSEPNGAEGTEAFF. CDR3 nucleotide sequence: TGTGCCAGCAGTGAACCTAATGGGGCGGAGGGCACTGAAGCTTTCTTT.

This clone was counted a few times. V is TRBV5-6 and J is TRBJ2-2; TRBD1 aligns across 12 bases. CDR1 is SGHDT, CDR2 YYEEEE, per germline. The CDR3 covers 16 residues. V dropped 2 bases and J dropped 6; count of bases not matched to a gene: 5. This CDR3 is CASSFGTGGESGELFF. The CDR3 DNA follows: TGTGCCAGCAGCTTTGGGACAGGGGGCGAGTCCGGGGAGCTGTTTTTT. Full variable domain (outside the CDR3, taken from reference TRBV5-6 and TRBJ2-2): DAGVTQSPTHLIKTRGQQVTLRCSPKSGHDTVSWYQQALGQGPQFIFQYYEEEERQRGNFPDRFSGHQFPNYSSELNVNALLLGDSALYLCASSFGTGGESGELFFGEGSRLTVL.

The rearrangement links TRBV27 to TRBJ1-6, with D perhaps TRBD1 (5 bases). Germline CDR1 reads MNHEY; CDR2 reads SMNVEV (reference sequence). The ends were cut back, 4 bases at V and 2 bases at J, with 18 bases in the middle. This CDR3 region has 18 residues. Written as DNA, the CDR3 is TGTGCCAGCAGTTCCGGGGGGGAAGGCTACGCCTATAATTCACCCCTCCACTTT. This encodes CASSSGGEGYAYNSPLHF.

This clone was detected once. The CDR3 DNA follows: TGTGCCAGCAGCTTACTCTCACTAGCGGGGTTCACCGGGGAGCTGTTTTTT. Amino acids: CASSLLSLAGFTGELFF. The chain carries TRBV5-4 and TRBJ2-2; 10 bases match TRBD2. Trimming removed 2 bases from V and 4 bases from J; junction bases left unmatched: 8. Germline CDR1 is SGHNT and CDR2 is YYREEE (reference sequence). There are 17 residues in the CDR3.

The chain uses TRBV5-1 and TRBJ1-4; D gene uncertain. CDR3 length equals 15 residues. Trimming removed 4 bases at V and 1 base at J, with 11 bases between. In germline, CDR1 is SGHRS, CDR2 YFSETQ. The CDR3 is CASSRREGTNEKLFF. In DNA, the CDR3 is TGCGCCAGCAGCCGGAGGGAGGGAACTAATGAAAAACTGTTTTTT.

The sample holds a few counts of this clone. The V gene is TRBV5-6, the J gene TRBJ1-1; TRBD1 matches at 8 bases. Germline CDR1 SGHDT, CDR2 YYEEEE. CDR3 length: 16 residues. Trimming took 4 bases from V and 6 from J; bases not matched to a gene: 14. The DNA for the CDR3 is TGTGCCAGCAGCCCGATGTTAGGCAGGGGGCTATCTGAAGCTTTCTTT. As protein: CASSPMLGRGLSEAFF. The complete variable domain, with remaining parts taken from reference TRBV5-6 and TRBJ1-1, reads DAGVTQSPTHLIKTRGQQVTLRCSPKSGHDTVSWYQQALGQGPQFIFQYYEEEERQRGNFPDRFSGHQFPNYSSELNVNALLLGDSALYLCASSPMLGRGLSEAFFGQGTRLTVV.

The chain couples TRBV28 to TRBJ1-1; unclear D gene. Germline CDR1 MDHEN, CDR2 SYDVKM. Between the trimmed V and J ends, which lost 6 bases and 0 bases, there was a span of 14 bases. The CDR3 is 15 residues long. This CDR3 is CASSPSPEVNTEAFF. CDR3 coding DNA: TGTGCCAGCAGCCCCTCCCCGGAGGTGAACACTGAAGCTTTCTTT.

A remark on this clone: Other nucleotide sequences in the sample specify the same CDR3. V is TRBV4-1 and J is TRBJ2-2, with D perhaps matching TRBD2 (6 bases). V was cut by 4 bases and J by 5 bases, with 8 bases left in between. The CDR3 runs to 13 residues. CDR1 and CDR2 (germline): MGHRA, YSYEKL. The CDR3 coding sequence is TGCGCCAGCAGCCCGGCGGGGACCGGGGAGCTGTTTTTT. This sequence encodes CASSPAGTGELFF.

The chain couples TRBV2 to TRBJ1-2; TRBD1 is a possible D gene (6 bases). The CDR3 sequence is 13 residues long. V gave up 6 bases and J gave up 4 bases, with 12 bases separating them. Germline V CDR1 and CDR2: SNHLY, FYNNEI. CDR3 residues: CASRGDTSYGYTF. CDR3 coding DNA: TGTGCCAGCAGGGGGGACACCTCCTATGGCTACACCTTC.

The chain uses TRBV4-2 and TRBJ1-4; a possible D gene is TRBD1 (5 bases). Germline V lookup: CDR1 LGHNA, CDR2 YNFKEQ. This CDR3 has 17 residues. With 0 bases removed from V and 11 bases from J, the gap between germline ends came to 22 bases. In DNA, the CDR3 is TGTGCCAGCAGCCAAGATCGATGGGCGGGGGAATTGGGGAAACTGTTTTTT. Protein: CASSQDRWAGELGKLFF.

For the CDR3, the DNA is TGTGCCAGCTCACCGTCAGTCTACAATGAGCAGTTCTTC. Translated: CASSPSVYNEQFF. The chain couples TRBV18 to TRBJ2-1; D remains ambiguous. Trimming removed 3 bases at V and 3 bases at J, with 6 bases between. CDR3 length equals 13 residues. CDR1 and CDR2 (germline): KGHSH, LQKENI.

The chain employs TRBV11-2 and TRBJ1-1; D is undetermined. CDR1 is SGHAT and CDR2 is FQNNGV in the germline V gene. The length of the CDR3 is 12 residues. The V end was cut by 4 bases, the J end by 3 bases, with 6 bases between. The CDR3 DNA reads TGTGCCAGCAGCTCTGTCTACACTGAAGCTTTCTTT. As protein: CASSSVYTEAFF.

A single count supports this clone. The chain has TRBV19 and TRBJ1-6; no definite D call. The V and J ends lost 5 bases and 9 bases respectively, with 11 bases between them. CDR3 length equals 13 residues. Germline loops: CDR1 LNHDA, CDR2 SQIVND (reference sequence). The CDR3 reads CASSEREGSPLHF. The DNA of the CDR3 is TGTGCCAGTAGTGAGAGGGAGGGTTCACCCCTCCACTTT.

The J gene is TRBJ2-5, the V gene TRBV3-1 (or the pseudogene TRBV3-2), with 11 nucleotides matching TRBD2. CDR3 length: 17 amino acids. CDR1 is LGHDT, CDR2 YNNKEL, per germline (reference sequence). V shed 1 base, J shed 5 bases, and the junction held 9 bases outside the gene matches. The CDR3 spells CASSQGRLAGWDETQYF. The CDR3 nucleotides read TGTGCCAGCAGCCAAGGAAGACTAGCGGGGTGGGATGAGACCCAGTACTTC.

The CDR3 DNA reads TGCGCCAGCAGCTTACTTAATACCGGGGAGCTGTTTTTT. It codes for CASSLLNTGELFF. V usage is TRBV5-1 and J usage is TRBJ2-2; D is uncertain. The germline CDR1 and CDR2 sequences are SGHRS and YFSETQ. The CDR3 runs 13 residues. V was cut by 2 bases and J by 5 bases, with 7 bases left in between.

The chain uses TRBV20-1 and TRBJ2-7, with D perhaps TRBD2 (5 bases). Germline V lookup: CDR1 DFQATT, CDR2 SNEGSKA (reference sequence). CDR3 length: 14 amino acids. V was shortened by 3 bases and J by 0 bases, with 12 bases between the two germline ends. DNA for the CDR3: TGCAGTGCTAGTCGGGATAGGCTCTCCTACGAGCAGTACTTC. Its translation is CSASRDRLSYEQYF.

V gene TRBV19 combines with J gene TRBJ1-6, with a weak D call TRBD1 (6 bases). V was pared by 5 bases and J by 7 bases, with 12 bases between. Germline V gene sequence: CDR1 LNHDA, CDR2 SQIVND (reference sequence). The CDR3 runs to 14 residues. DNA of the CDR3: TGTGCCAGTAGTCTAAGGACAGCCAATTCACCCCTCCACTTT. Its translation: CASSLRTANSPLHF.